The entry that follows covers one TCR beta chain sequence. V lost 3 bases to trimming and J lost 0 bases, with 3 bases between them. The V gene's germline CDR1 is SGHAT and CDR2 FQNNGV. The length of the CDR3 is 13 residues. These data come from a study of cytomegalovirus exposure and HLA in healthy donors. PCR involved 60 Vbeta and 13 Jbeta primers. Generated by immunoSEQ multiplex PCR, the TCRdb table keeps only in-frame clones and is missing some. Of 200,000 or so clones listed, about 90% are singletons. This receptor was taken from a girl less than two years old in good health and CMV-seronegative. This chain uses TRBV11-2 with TRBJ1-3; no firm D call. The sample was PBMCs. The CDR3 region is CASSFLSGNTIYF. The CDR3 DNA reads as TGTGCCAGCAGCTTCCTCTCTGGAAACACCATATATTTT.